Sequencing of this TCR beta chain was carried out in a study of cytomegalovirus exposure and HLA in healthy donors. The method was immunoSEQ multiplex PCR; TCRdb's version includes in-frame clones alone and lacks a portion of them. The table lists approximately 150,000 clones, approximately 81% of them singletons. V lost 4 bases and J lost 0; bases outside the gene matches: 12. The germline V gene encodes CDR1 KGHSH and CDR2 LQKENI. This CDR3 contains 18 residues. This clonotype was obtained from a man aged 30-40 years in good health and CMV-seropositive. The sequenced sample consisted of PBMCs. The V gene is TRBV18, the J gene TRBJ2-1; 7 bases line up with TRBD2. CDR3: CASSLWGRAQSSYNEQFF. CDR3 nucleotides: TGTGCCAGCTCACTTTGGGGGAGGGCCCAAAGCTCCTACAATGAGCAGTTCTTC. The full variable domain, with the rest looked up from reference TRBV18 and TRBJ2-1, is NAGVMQNPRHLVRRRGQEARLRCSPMKGHSHVYWYRQLPEEGLKFMVYLQKENIIDESGMPKERFSAEFPKEGPSILRIQQVVRGDSAAYFCASSLWGRAQSSYNEQFFGPGTRLTVL.